This T cell receptor beta chain is from a study of T cell repertoires in cytomegalovirus infection. Study as a whole: Public TCR beta signatures marked donors with CMV infection and the matching HLA.

Comments on this clonotype: Antigen specificity is unknown.

CDR1 is LNHNV, CDR2 YYDKDF, per germline (reference sequence). The CDR3 contains 14 residues. The ends were cut back, 3 bases at V and 2 bases at J, with 10 bases in the middle. Study observations and caveats: HLA-C-restricted CMV-specific TCR beta clonotypes prevailed in the ex vivo response.

MiXCR, applied by TCRdb to the reads, yields one record per CDR3 protein. This table holds under 600,000 distinct CDR3 sequences, approximately 15% found once. The clonotype was recovered from a human donor in good health (CMV status not recorded). Some clones in this sample may be carry-over from other donors' samples. This chain connects TRBV15 to TRBJ1-1; D uncertain. Sequences were obtained from CD8+ T cells from PBMCs. This CDR3 reads CATSSRRKNTEAFF. The CDR3 nucleotides are TGTGCCACCAGCAGCCGGAGGAAAAACACTGAAGCTTTCTTT.